Below, 12 T cell receptor beta chains from the same sample are listed, as sequenced in a study of regulatory T cells in long-lasting Graves disease. Libraries of TCR beta came from iRepertoire HTBI primers plus Arm-PCR of CDR3 regions. TCRdb re-called the multiplex PCR reads through MiXCR, storing one row per CDR3 protein. Altogether 450,000 to 600,000 distinct CDR3 sequences are present, roughly 16% being singletons, with the ten largest covering 12%. Stated time point: newly diagnosed GD, antithyroid drugs for less than 3 months. The TCR library was made from RNA that had been extracted from PBMCs in TRIzol. The same sample was also used in a study of T cells in Graves' hyperthyroidism and ophthalmopathy.

The source material was peripheral blood mononuclear cells (PBMCs), sampled at new diagnosis, from a patient treated with antithyroid drugs. The receptors were gathered from a man aged 40-49 years with Graves disease.

In its sample, this clonotype was seen a few times. The chain uses TRBV24-1 and TRBJ2-1, with 10 bases identical to TRBD1. After removal of 3 bases from V and 9 bases from J, the junction contained 10 bases not matched to a gene. Per germline, CDR1 KGHDR and CDR2 SFDVKD. This CDR3 is built from 16 residues. The CDR3 DNA reads as TGTGCCACCAGTGATACTTCCCCGGGACAGGGGTTTGAGCAGTTCTTC. Residues: CATSDTSPGQGFEQFF.

There are many counts of this clonotype. The V call is TRBV5-1, the J call TRBJ1-1; TRBD1 agrees at 11 bases. The CDR3 runs to 16 residues. The J segment lost 3 bases and the V segment lost 4 bases, leaving 8 bases of the junction unmatched. Germline values: CDR1 SGHRS, CDR2 YFSETQ. CDR3 coding DNA: TGCGCCAGCAGCGGGAGGACAGGGGGCAGGGACACTGAAGCTTTCTTT. Amino acid sequence: CASSGRTGGRDTEAFF.

The chain has TRBV20-1 and TRBJ2-5; the match to TRBD1 covers 7 bases. The CDR3 is 16 amino acids. Germline V lookup: CDR1 DFQATT, CDR2 SNEGSKA (reference sequence). Germline trimming cut 6 bases from V and 4 bases from J; bases unmatched to any gene: 17. The chain's CDR3 is CSAILSDRLTSETQYF. The CDR3 DNA sequence: TGCAGTGCCATACTCTCGGACAGGTTGACGTCAGAGACCCAGTACTTC.

This clonotype was detected many times. V and J are TRBV12-3 or TRBV12-4 and TRBJ1-1; possibly TRBD1 for D (5 bases). CDR3 length: 13 amino acids. Trimming took off 6 bases at V and 2 bases at J, with 10 bases between the two ends. In DNA, the CDR3 is TGTGCCAGCAGCTACGACAGAAACACTGAAGCTTTCTTT. This gives the protein CASSYDRNTEAFF.

This clonotype was observed a single time. The chain is built from TRBV20-1 and TRBJ2-7, with 7 bases lining up with TRBD2. CDR3 length equals 13 residues. Germline values: CDR1 DFQATT, CDR2 SNEGSKA (reference sequence). J lost 0 bases, V lost 5 bases, and 4 bases had no gene match. The DNA for the CDR3 is TGCAGTGCTCGGCGGGACTACTCCTACGAGCAGTACTTC. Amino acids: CSARRDYSYEQYF.

This clonotype was counted ten times or more. The chain recombines TRBV11-2 with TRBJ2-7; perhaps TRBD2 as D (6 bases). Germline V gene sequence: CDR1 SGHAT, CDR2 FQNNGV. V lost 3 bases and J 0 bases, leaving 12 bases between the germline ends. This CDR3 comprises 15 residues. CDR3 DNA sequence: TGTGCCAGCAGCTTGGGGCGGGGTCTCTCCTACGAGCAGTACTTC. Translated: CASSLGRGLSYEQYF.

The chain joins TRBV18 to TRBJ2-7; D unresolved. The CDR3 is 10 residues long. V lost 3 bases and J lost 3, with 0 bases in between. Germline assignment: CDR1 KGHSH and CDR2 LQKENI. The CDR3 reads CASSPYEQYF. The CDR3 DNA sequence: TGTGCCAGCTCACCCTACGAGCAGTACTTC.

This clonotype was counted ten times or more. This chain joins TRBV11-3 and TRBJ1-2; D remains unclear. The V gene lost 4 bases and the J gene lost 4 bases, with 10 bases spanning the gap. The CDR3 consists of 13 residues. Germline CDR1 reads SGHNT; CDR2 reads YENEEA. This chain's CDR3 is CASSSSGIYGYTF. In DNA, the CDR3 is TGTGCCAGCAGCTCTTCGGGAATCTATGGCTACACCTTC.

V gene TRBV9 combines with J gene TRBJ1-2; 8 bases align to TRBD1. CDR3 length: 15 amino acids. V shed 3 bases and J 7 bases; nucleotides not matched to a gene: 11. Germline V gives CDR1 SGDLS, CDR2 YYNGEE. CDR3 sequence reads: CASSAIGQGVSGYTF. The CDR3 nucleotides are TGTGCCAGCAGCGCCATAGGACAGGGAGTGAGTGGCTACACCTTC.

The rearrangement joins TRBV19 to TRBJ2-7, with 9 bases matching TRBD2. The CDR3 spans 15 residues. Germline CDR1 LNHDA, CDR2 SQIVND (reference sequence). V trimming: 1 base; J trimming: 3 bases; junction bases outside the gene matches: 4. This CDR3 reads CASSIVAGDGYEQYF. The DNA for the CDR3 is TGTGCCAGTAGTATAGTAGCGGGAGATGGCTACGAGCAGTACTTC.

In its sample, this clonotype was seen a few times. V and J are TRBV4-2 and TRBJ2-1; D may match TRBD1 or TRBD2 (7 bases each). Germline CDR1 is LGHNA and CDR2 is YNFKEQ. CDR3 length: 13 residues. Trimming removed 4 bases at V and 9 bases at J, with 13 bases between. The CDR3 here is CASSRQGEGEQFF. The DNA for the CDR3 is TGTGCCAGCAGCCGGCAGGGGGAGGGTGAGCAGTTCTTC.

The table lists this clonotype with many counts. This rearrangement joins TRBV11-2 to TRBJ1-2; weak D call: TRBD1 (5 bases). The V end lost 1 base, the J end lost 0 bases, and 12 bases lay between the germline ends. Germline assignment: CDR1 SGHAT and CDR2 FQNNGV. The CDR3 runs 16 residues. In DNA, the CDR3 is TGTGCCAGCAGCTTAGCTGGGGCCCATTCTAACTATGGCTACACCTTC. Translated: CASSLAGAHSNYGYTF.